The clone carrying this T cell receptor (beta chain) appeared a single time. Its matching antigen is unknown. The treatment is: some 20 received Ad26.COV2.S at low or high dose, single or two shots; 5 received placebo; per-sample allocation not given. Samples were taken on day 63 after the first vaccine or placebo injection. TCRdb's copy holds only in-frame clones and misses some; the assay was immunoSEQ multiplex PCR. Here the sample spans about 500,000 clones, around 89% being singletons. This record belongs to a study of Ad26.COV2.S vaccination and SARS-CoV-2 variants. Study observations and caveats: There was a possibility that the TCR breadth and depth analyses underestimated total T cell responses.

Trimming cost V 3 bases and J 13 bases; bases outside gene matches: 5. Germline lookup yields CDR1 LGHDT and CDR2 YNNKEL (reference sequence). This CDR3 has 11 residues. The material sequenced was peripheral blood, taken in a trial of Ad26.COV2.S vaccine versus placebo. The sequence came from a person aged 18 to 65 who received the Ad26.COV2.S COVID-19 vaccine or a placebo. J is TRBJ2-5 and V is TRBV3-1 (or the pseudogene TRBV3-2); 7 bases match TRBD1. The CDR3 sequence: CASSHMTGRYF. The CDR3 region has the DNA TGTGCCAGCAGCCACATGACAGGGAGGTACTTC.